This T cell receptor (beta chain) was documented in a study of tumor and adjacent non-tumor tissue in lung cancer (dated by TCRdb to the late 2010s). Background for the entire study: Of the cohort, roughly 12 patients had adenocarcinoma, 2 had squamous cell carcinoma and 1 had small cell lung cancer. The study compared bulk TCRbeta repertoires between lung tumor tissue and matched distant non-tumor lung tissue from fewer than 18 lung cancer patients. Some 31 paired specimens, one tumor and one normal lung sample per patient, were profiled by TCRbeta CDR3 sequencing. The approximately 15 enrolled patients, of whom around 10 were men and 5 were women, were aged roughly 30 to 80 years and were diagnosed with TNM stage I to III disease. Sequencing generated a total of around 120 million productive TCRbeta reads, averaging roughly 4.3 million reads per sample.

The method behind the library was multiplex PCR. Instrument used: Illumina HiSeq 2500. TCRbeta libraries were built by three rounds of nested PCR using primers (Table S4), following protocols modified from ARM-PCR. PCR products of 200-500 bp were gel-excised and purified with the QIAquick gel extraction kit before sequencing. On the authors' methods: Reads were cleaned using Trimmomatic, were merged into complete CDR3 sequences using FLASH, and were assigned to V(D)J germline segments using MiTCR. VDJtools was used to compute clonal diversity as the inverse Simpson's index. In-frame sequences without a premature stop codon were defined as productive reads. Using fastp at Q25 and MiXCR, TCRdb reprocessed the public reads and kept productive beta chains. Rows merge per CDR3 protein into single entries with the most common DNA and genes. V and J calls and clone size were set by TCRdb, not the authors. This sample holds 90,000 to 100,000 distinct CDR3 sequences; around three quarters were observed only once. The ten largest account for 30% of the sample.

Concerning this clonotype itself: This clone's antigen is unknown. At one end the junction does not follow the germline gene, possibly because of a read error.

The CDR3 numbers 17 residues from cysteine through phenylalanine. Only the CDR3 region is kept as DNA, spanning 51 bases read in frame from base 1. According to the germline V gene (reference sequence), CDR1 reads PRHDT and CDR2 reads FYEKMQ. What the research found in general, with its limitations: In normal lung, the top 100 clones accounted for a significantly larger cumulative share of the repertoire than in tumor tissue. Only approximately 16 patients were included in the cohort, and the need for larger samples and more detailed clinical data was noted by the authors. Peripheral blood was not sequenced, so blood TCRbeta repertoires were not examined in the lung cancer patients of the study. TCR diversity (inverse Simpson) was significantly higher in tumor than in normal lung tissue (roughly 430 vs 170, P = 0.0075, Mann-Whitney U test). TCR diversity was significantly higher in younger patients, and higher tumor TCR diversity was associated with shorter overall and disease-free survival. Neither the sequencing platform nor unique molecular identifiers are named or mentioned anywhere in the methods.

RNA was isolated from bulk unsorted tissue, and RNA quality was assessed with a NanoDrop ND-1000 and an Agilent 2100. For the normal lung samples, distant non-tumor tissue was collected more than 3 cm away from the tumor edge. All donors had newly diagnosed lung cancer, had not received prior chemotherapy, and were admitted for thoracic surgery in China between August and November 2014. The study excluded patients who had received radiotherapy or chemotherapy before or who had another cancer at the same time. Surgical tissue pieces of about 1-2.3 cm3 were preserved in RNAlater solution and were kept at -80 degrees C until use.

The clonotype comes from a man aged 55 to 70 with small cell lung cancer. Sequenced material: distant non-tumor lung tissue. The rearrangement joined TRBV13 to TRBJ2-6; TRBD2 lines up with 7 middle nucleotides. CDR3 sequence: CVSSLKRDGSGANVLTF. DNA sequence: TGTGTCAGCAGCTTAAAGCGGGACGGCTCTGGGGCCAACGTCCTGACTTTC.